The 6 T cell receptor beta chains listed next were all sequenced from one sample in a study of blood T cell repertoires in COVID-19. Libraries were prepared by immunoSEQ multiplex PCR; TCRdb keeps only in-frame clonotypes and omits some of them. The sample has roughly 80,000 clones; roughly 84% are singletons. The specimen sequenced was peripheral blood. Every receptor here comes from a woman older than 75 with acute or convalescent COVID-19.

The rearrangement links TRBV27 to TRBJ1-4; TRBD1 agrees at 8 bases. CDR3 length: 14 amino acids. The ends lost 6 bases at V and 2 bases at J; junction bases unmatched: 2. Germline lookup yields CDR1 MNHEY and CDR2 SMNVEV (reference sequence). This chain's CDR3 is CASRRQGTNEKLFF. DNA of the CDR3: TGTGCCAGCAGGAGACAGGGGACTAATGAAAAACTGTTTTTT.

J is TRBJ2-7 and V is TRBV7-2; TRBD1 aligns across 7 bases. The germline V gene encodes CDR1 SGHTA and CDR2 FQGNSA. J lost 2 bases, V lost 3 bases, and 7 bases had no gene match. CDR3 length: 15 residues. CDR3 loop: CASSFTGTVAYEQYF. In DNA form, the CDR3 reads TGTGCCAGCAGCTTCACCGGGACAGTCGCCTACGAGCAGTACTTC.

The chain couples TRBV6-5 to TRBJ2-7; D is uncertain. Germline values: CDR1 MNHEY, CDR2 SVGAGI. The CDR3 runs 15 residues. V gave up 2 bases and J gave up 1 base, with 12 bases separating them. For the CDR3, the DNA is TGTGCCAGCAGTTACACTGCTGGTTTATCCTACGAGCAGTACTTC. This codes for CASSYTAGLSYEQYF.

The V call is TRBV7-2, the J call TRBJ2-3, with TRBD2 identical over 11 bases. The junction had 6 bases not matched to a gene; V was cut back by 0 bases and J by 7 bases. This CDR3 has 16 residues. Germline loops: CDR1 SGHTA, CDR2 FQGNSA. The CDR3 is CASSLARPSGGYTQYF. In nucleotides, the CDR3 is TGTGCCAGCAGCTTAGCGAGGCCTAGCGGGGGGTATACGCAGTATTTT.

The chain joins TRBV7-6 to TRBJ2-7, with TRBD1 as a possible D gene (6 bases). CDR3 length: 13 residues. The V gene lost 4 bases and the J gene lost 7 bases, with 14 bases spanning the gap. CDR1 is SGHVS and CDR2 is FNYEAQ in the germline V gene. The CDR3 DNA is TGTGCCAGCAGCTCCCAGCAAGGGGGAGAGCAGTACTTC. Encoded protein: CASSSQQGGEQYF.

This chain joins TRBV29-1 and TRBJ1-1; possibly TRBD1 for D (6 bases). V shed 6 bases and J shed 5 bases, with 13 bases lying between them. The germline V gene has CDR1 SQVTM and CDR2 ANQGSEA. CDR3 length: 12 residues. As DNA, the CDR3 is TGCAGCGTAGTACAGGGAGTTACTGAAGCTTTCTTT. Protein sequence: CSVVQGVTEAFF. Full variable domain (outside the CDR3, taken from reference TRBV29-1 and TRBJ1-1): SAVISQKPSRDICQRGTSLTIQCQVDSQVTMMFWYRQQPGQSLTLIATANQGSEATYESGFVIDKFPISRPNLTFSTLTVSNMSPEDSSIYLCSVVQGVTEAFFGQGTRLTVV.